This is a list of T cell receptor beta chains from one sample in a study of blood T cell repertoires in COVID-19. Clones were sequenced by immunoSEQ multiplex PCR, and TCRdb holds only the in-frame ones, with some missing. The top ten clones hold about 7.8% of a sample with roughly 140,000 clones, roughly 88% of them seen once. Source material: peripheral blood. These TCRs come from a woman in her 50s in a cohort sampled during active or convalescent COVID-19. Both conserved end residues are part of each CDR3. Fields, in order: J gene, D gene, clone size, V gene, CDR3 DNA, CDR3 protein. A D gene is named only where the DNA matches it firmly. Clone size appears in some rows only: once, few, many, or a class for an expanded clone.

TRBJ2-3,TRBD2,NA,TRBV4-1,TGCGCCAGCAGCTTCCGACAGCGGGGAACTAGCACAGATACGCAGTATTTT,CASSFRQRGTSTDTQYF
TRBJ2-5,TRBD1,NA,TRBV2,TGTGCCAGACGGGACAGGGGTCCCCAAGAGACCCAGTACTTC,CARRDRGPQETQYF
TRBJ2-7,TRBD2,once,TRBV7-2,TGTGCCAGCAGCTCCAGCGGGGGGGAACCCTACGAGCAGTACTTC,CASSSSGGEPYEQYF
TRBJ2-3,NA,NA,TRBV11-2,TGTGCCAGCAGCTCCCAGGGGGATACGCAGTATTTT,CASSSQGDTQYF
TRBJ1-3,NA,NA,TRBV19,TGTGCCAGTAGTATCGGGACTGCTGGAAACACCATATATTTT,CASSIGTAGNTIYF
TRBJ2-2,TRBD1,NA,TRBV7-8,TGTGCCAGCAGCTTTCCCGGGACAGGGGACGGGGAGCTGTTTTTT,CASSFPGTGDGELFF
TRBJ1-5,TRBD1,NA,TRBV30,TGTGCCTGGTCCGAGGGACAGGGGATCCAGCCCCAGCATTTT,CAWSEGQGIQPQHF
TRBJ1-3,NA,few,TRBV4-1,TGCGCCAGCAGCCAAGATTCCCCCGACAGTTTTGGAAACACCATATATTTT,CASSQDSPDSFGNTIYF
TRBJ2-7,NA,NA,TRBV7-8,TGTGCCAGCAGCTTCGACAGACAAACCTACGAGCAGTACTTC,CASSFDRQTYEQYF
TRBJ2-2,NA,NA,TRBV29-1,TGCAGCGTGGCCGACTCCGGAGGCACCGGGGAGCTGTTTTTT,CSVADSGGTGELFF
TRBJ2-3,NA,NA,TRBV9,TGTGCCAGCAGCGTAGCTCCGACACAGGGAGGGGATACGCAGTATTTT,CASSVAPTQGGDTQYF
TRBJ2-7,TRBD1,NA,TRBV14,TGTGCCAGCAGCCCGCCCGGGACAGGGGGCGCGATCTACGAGCAGTACTTC,CASSPPGTGGAIYEQYF
TRBJ2-5,TRBD2,NA,TRBV30,TGTGCCTGCCCGCGCGGGGGGCCGTACCAAGAGACCCAGTACTTC,CACPRGGPYQETQYF
TRBJ1-4,TRBD1,NA,TRBV12-3/TRBV12-4,TGTGCCAGCAGATCACAGGGGGACGAAAAACTGTTTTTT,CASRSQGDEKLFF
TRBJ2-3,NA,once,TRBV3-1/TRBV3-2,TGTGCCAGCAGCCAACCAGGGGATGGGACAGATACGCAGTATTTT,CASSQPGDGTDTQYF
TRBJ2-2,NA,NA,TRBV4-1,TGCGCCAGCAGCCAAGATCAGCAGGGTTCGGTCACCGGGGAGCTGTTTTTT,CASSQDQQGSVTGELFF
TRBJ2-1,NA,NA,TRBV7-9,TGTGCCAGCAGCTTAGAACGGACACCTCCTGGCAATGAGCAGTTCTTC,CASSLERTPPGNEQFF
TRBJ1-5,NA,NA,TRBV18,TGTGCCAGCTCACCAGGGAGCGGCAATCAGCCCCAGCATTTT,CASSPGSGNQPQHF
TRBJ1-5,TRBD1,NA,TRBV19,TGTGCCAGTAGCCGGGACAGGCCGCCCCAATATAGCAATCAGCCCCAGCATTTT,CASSRDRPPQYSNQPQHF
TRBJ1-3,TRBD1,NA,TRBV30,TGTGCCTGCCTACAGGGGGGTTTAGCTGGAAACACCATATATTTT,CACLQGGLAGNTIYF
TRBJ1-6,TRBD1,medium-sized,TRBV6-5,TGTGCCAGCAGTTACTCTGGGGGGACAGGGAATTCACCCCTCCACTTT,CASSYSGGTGNSPLHF